The 5 T cell receptor beta chains in this list originate from one sample, sequenced in a study of chemoradiotherapy in HPV16-positive cancers. Sequencing was performed with immunoSEQ multiplex PCR; in TCRdb, only in-frame clones are kept and a portion is missing. The sample has roughly 15,000 clones, 79% seen once. Collection took place from a patient who underwent chemoradiotherapy. Receptors were obtained from a human donor with HPV-associated anogenital cancer.

This chain uses TRBV7-3 with TRBJ1-2; TRBD1 might be the D (5 bases). The germline V and J ends were trimmed by 2 bases and 8 bases, with 18 bases remaining between them. CDR3 length: 15 amino acids. Germline V gene data show CDR1 as SGHTA and CDR2 as FQGTGA. CDR3 DNA sequence: TGTGCCAGCAGCTTACTTTCGTTAAGGGGACTCGGCTACACCTTC. Translating it yields CASSLLSLRGLGYTF.

The chain carries TRBV19 and TRBJ1-5, with D possibly matching TRBD1 (5 bases). The germline V gene has CDR1 LNHDA and CDR2 SQIVND (reference sequence). The CDR3 has 15 amino acids. Trimming removed 3 bases from V and 0 bases from J, with 9 bases in between. The CDR3: CASSISGLSNQPQHF. The DNA for the CDR3 is TGTGCCAGTAGTATTTCGGGGCTTAGCAATCAGCCCCAGCATTTT.

This chain connects TRBV27 to TRBJ1-2; 7 bases are shared with TRBD1. Per the germline V gene, CDR1 is MNHEY and CDR2 is SMNVEV (reference sequence). V was pared by 4 bases and J by 2 bases, with 7 bases of the junction left unmatched. This CDR3 contains 15 residues. The CDR3 loop reads CASSSLKTGNYGYTF. The CDR3 coding sequence is TGTGCCAGCAGTTCACTAAAGACAGGGAACTATGGCTACACCTTC.

This chain links TRBV6-5 with TRBJ1-6; D is undetermined. CDR1 MNHEY and CDR2 SVGAGI come from the germline V gene. The CDR3 covers 16 residues. V was cut by 2 bases and J by 0 bases, with 8 bases left in between. The CDR3 spells CASSYQASSYNSPLHF. The CDR3 DNA is TGTGCCAGCAGTTACCAGGCGAGCTCCTATAATTCACCCCTCCACTTT.

This chain joins TRBV29-1 and TRBJ2-7, with a weak D call TRBD2 (5 bases). Germline V gene data show CDR1 as SQVTM and CDR2 as ANQGSEA. The V end was cut by 1 base, the J end by 2 bases, with 15 bases between. The CDR3 is 15 residues long. CDR3 amino acids: CSVEVKKRQPYEQYF. Written as DNA, the CDR3 is TGCAGCGTTGAAGTAAAAAAGCGGCAGCCCTACGAGCAGTACTTC.